Presented here are 7 T cell receptor beta chains from one specimen sequenced in a study of radiotherapy plus CTLA-4 blockade in lung cancer. TCRdb's table, derived via immunoSEQ multiplex PCR, lists solely in-frame clones and lacks some. This table has about 49,000 clones, about 85% appearing once. The starting material was peripheral blood, obtained from a patient treated with radiotherapy plus ipilimumab. These receptors came from a human donor with non-small cell lung cancer whose response to radiotherapy plus ipilimumab could not be evaluated.

This sequence joins TRBV27 and TRBJ2-2, with D possibly TRBD2 on 5 matching bases. Germline values: CDR1 MNHEY, CDR2 SMNVEV (reference sequence). V was cut by 5 bases and J by 6 bases, with 10 bases left in between. This CDR3 is built from 13 residues. The CDR3 DNA sequence: TGTGCCAGCAGTCCGGGATGGTCCGGGGAGCTGTTTTTT. Its protein is CASSPGWSGELFF.

The V and J genes are TRBV15 and TRBJ1-1; maybe TRBD1 (6 bases). The CDR3 is made up of 16 amino acids. Germline lookup yields CDR1 LNHNV and CDR2 YYDKDF (reference sequence). Trimming removed 0 bases at V and 4 bases at J, with 15 bases between. CDR3 in amino acids: CATSRDLGGLGTEAFF. DNA of the CDR3: TGTGCCACCAGCAGAGATCTGGGGGGGCTTGGCACTGAAGCTTTCTTT.

The rearrangement links TRBV6-5 to TRBJ1-1; no clear D. V was shortened by 5 bases and J by 0 bases, with 7 bases between the two germline ends. This CDR3 contains 13 residues. CDR1 MNHEY and CDR2 SVGAGI come from the germline V gene. CDR3 loop: CASSELMNTEAFF. CDR3 nucleotides: TGTGCCAGCAGTGAACTTATGAACACTGAAGCTTTCTTT.

This clone was observed a single time. CDR3 sequence reads: CASSRGGSGANVLTF. The CDR3 bases are TGTGCCAGCAGTCGCGGAGGGTCTGGGGCCAACGTCCTGACTTTC. This chain links TRBV28 with TRBJ2-6; possible D gene TRBD2, 6 bases. Trimming took off 5 bases at V and 1 base at J, with 9 bases between the two ends. The CDR3 contains 15 residues. Germline values: CDR1 MDHEN, CDR2 SYDVKM.

The rearrangement uses TRBV2 and TRBJ2-3; D gene uncertain. With 4 bases removed from V and 4 bases from J, the gap between germline ends came to 6 bases. Germline values: CDR1 SNHLY, CDR2 FYNNEI. The CDR3 runs to 12 residues. The CDR3 is CASSVRADTQYF. In nucleotides, the CDR3 is TGTGCCAGCAGTGTCCGGGCAGATACGCAGTATTTT.

This chain links TRBV7-2 with TRBJ2-3, with D possibly being TRBD2 (6 bases). V was trimmed by 2 bases and J by 1 base, leaving 10 bases between them. This CDR3 is built from 15 residues. The germline gives CDR1 SGHTA, CDR2 FQGNSA. The CDR3, as DNA: TGTGCCAGCAGCTTACCGCGGGGCGGCACAGATACGCAGTATTTT. Its translation: CASSLPRGGTDTQYF.

The chain uses TRBV27 and TRBJ2-1; no reliable D call. The CDR3 has 16 residues. Germline CDR1 and CDR2: MNHEY and SMNVEV (reference sequence). V was clipped by 3 bases and J by 0 bases, with 12 bases between them. For the CDR3, the DNA is TGTGCCAGCAGTTTTTTTGCAGCGAGCTCCTACAATGAGCAGTTCTTC. Its protein is CASSFFAASSYNEQFF.